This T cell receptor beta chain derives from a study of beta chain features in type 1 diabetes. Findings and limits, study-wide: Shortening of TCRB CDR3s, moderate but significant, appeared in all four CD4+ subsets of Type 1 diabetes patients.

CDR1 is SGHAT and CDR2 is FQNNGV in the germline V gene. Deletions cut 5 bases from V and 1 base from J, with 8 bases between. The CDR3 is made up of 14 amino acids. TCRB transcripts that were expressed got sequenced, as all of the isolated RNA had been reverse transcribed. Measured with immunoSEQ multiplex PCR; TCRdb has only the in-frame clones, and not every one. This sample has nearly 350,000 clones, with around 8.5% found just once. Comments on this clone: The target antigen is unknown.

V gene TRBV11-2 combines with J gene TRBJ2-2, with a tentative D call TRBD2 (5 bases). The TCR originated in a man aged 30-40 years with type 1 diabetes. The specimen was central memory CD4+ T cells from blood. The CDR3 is CASSKRQNTGELFF. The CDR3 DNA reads TGTGCCAGCAGCAAGCGGCAGAACACCGGGGAGCTGTTTTTT.